The T cell receptor beta chain described here comes from a study of T-cell reconstitution after alpha-beta-depleted transplantation in children (dated by TCRdb to about 2016). Some background on the complete study: T-cell immune reconstitution after TCRalphabeta/CD19-depleted allogeneic hematopoietic cell transplantation in children was quantitatively tracked in the study by means of TCR repertoire profiling.

The paper's findings and limits, for the study overall: The apparently early recovery of alphabetaT-cell counts about two months after transplant reportedly depended on only several hundred rapidly expanded clones that came from non-depleted graft cells. The frequencies of hyperexpanded clones fell over the following months, and after one year, T-cell counts and TCRbeta diversity were mostly attributed to newly produced T cells. The high TCRbeta diversity at day 60 in some patients was ascribed to recipient T cells and intrathymic progenitors that had survived conditioning.

Library generation was performed with PCR. Data came from an Illumina HiSeq 2500. TCR library preparation used molecular barcoding, with unique molecular identifiers applied to normalize quantification of the TCRbeta repertoire. TCRdb trimmed public reads at Q25 via fastp, called clones via MiXCR and kept in-frame beta chains. Records with the same CDR3 protein are collapsed into one entry carrying the most frequent genes and DNA. This sample holds 450,000 to 600,000 distinct CDR3 sequences; roughly 10% were observed only once. The top ten hold 2% of the sample. This clonotype was counted ten times or more. This receptor's antigen is unknown. No per-base quality is available; no much larger clone lies one base away. From the cysteine through the phenylalanine, the CDR3 covers 15 amino acids. Only CDR3 DNA is held: 45 bases, read in frame from base 1. The trim is 2 bases for V and 0 bases for J, with a gap of 10 bases between the germline ends. Taken from the germline V gene, the CDR1 and CDR2 loops are MDHEN and SYDVKM.

Sample treatment or condition, as interpreted from the label and publication: allogeneic hematopoietic cell transplantation with graft depleted of TCRalphabeta T cells and CD19 B cells. The children who served as transplant recipients had been given grafts of TCRalphabeta/CD19-depleted allogeneic hematopoietic cells. The sample was PBMCs, taken before TCRalphabeta/CD19-depleted stem cell transplant. The rearrangement combines TRBV28 with TRBJ1-2; the D region possibly corresponds to TRBD1 (5 bases align). The source is a child aged 2 to 10 with inherited bone marrow failure, due to receive a stem cell transplant. The CDR3 reads as follows: CASSLTGGTNYGYTF. The bases read TGTGCCAGCAGTTTAACTGGGGGTACTAACTATGGCTACACCTTC.